Sequencing of this TCR beta chain was carried out in a study of regulatory T cells in long-lasting Graves disease. Study at large: Disease was considered persistent Graves' disease after over 5 years of antithyroid drugs (with positive TSH receptor antibodies). Study results and limitations: Compared with new cases, persistent Graves' patients showed reduced TCR diversity. TRBV28, TRBJ1-2 and TRBJ2-5 emerged as the favored segments in persistent disease.

There are many counts of this clonotype. Its antigen is currently unknown. Through Arm-PCR of CDR3 regions and iRepertoire HTBI primers, TCR beta libraries were built. TCRdb used MiXCR to reprocess the multiplex PCR reads, holding one entry per CDR3 protein. The data contain some 440,000 distinct CDR3 sequences, 20% to 25% of them singletons. Time point of the sample: persistent/refractory GD, antithyroid drugs over 5 years with positive TRAb. The TCR library was made from RNA that had been extracted from PBMCs in TRIzol. The CDR3 covers 15 residues. CDR1 and CDR2 (germline): MDHEN, SYDVKM. V dropped 6 bases and J dropped 4; count of bases not matched to a gene: 10.

The sequences come from peripheral blood mononuclear cells (PBMCs), collected when the disease was refractory, from a patient treated with antithyroid drugs. This receptor was obtained from a female donor with Graves disease. The chain employs TRBV28 and TRBJ1-2; 8 bases agree with TRBD1. The CDR3 DNA is TGTGCCAGCAGCCCTAGACAGGGGAAAATCTATGGCTACACCTTC. Amino acids: CASSPRQGKIYGYTF.